This T cell receptor (beta chain) was sequenced during a study of blood T cell repertoires in COVID-19. As originally analysed: Reference gene primer amplification yielded estimated nucleated cell counts. Profiled with immunoSEQ multiplex PCR; TCRdb holds only in-frame clones, not every one. That table is the source of V, J and clone size, and D and trimming were worked out from the DNA. The repertoire holds a few hundred thousand clones, with roughly 86% as singletons. V lost 3 bases and J 0 bases, leaving 6 bases between the germline ends. The CDR3 has 13 amino acids. Germline CDR1 reads SGHKS; CDR2 reads YYEKEE (reference sequence). Seattle enrolled patients during active infection and tracked them longitudinally.

Sequenced input: peripheral blood. The chain is built from TRBV5-5 and TRBJ1-1, with D unresolved. The TCR was taken from a woman in her 30s with COVID-19, enrolled during active disease. This CDR3 reads CASSWAMNTEAFF. CDR3 bases: TGTGCCAGCAGCTGGGCCATGAACACTGAAGCTTTCTTT.